The clone carrying this TCR beta chain has ten or more counts. Its antigen is still unknown. The authors amplified TCR beta CDR3 regions, and they did so from RNA transcripts for repertoire sequencing. Second-round multiplex PCR came after first-round RT-PCR with HTBI primers. TCRdb independently ran MiXCR on the multiplex PCR reads; one entry per CDR3 protein. The data contain roughly 400,000 distinct CDR3 sequences, around 18% of them seen just once; the ten biggest clones take up roughly 1.5%. V gave up 6 bases and J gave up 0 bases; unmatched junction bases: 5. Germline V gene lookup returns CDR1 MNHEY and CDR2 SVGEGT. This CDR3 has 17 residues. The data were obtained in a study of Graves' ophthalmopathy and Graves' hyperthyroidism. Study-wide points: Also, most clonotypes expanded in the thyroid above 0.001 frequency appeared in blood. A 13-signature model separated ophthalmopathy from stable hyperthyroidism, 85% to 90% sensitivity, 80% to 83% specificity.

Moderately to severely active ophthalmopathy under 3 months, CAS at least 3, NOSPECS at least 4. No donor had other autoimmune disease, uncontrolled infection, pregnancy or lactation. The sequenced sample consisted of peripheral blood. The source of this sequence is a woman aged 18 to 35 with Graves' ophthalmopathy. The V gene is TRBV6-2 or TRBV6-3, the J gene TRBJ2-2; 12 bases are a match to TRBD2. CDR3 in DNA: TGTGCCAGCAGACGAACTAGCGGGGGGTCGAACACCGGGGAGCTGTTTTTT. Its translation: CASRRTSGGSNTGELFF.